The 28 T cell receptor beta chains presented below share a single source sample, sequenced in a study of shared clonotypes between healthy human individuals. TCRdb's copy holds only in-frame clones and misses some; the assay was immunoSEQ multiplex PCR. Among over a million clones listed, about 98.5% were seen once. The sequencing sample was made of naive CD4+ T cells sorted from blood. This sample's subset: CD45RA+ positively selected. The source of these receptors is a man aged 30 to 45 in good health.

V usage is TRBV5-4 and J usage is TRBJ2-1; 10 bases are shared with TRBD2. Germline lookup yields CDR1 SGHNT and CDR2 YYREEE (reference sequence). V lost 4 bases, J lost 9 bases, and 13 bases stayed unmatched. The CDR3 totals 16 residues. In nucleotides, the CDR3 is TGTGCCAGCAGCCCTTGGGGGAGCGGGAGGGCCGGTGAGCAGTTCTTC. Translation: CASSPWGSGRAGEQFF.

The genes are TRBV7-9 and TRBJ2-7; TRBD1 agrees at 10 bases. V lost 5 bases and J lost 2; bases outside the gene matches: 12. Germline V gene lookup returns CDR1 SEHNR and CDR2 FQNEAQ (reference sequence). The CDR3 loop spans 17 amino acids. CDR3 nucleotides: TGTGCCAGCAGCGAGACAGGGGGCGGGGGAATCACCTACGAGCAGTACTTC. Translated, it gives CASSETGGGGITYEQYF.

This chain uses TRBV28 with TRBJ2-3, with 7 bases lining up with TRBD1. CDR1 and CDR2 from the germline V gene are MDHEN and SYDVKM. V lost 6 bases and J lost 4; bases outside the gene matches: 1. The CDR3 spans 12 residues. CDR3 region: CASRTGADTQYF. DNA of the CDR3: TGTGCCAGCAGAACAGGGGCAGATACGCAGTATTTT.

The chain uses TRBV7-2 and TRBJ2-1, with a possible D match to TRBD1 (5 bases). The germline V and J ends were trimmed by 5 bases and 6 bases, with 20 bases remaining between them. Germline CDR1 SGHTA, CDR2 FQGNSA. The CDR3 sequence is 16 residues long. The CDR3 here is CASSLSSAGAFNEQFF. For the CDR3, the DNA is TGTGCCAGCAGCCTCAGTTCGGCTGGGGCATTCAATGAGCAGTTCTTC.

The chain's CDR3 is CASSVDPSGTTDTQYF. For the CDR3, the DNA is TGTGCCAGCAGCGTAGATCCTAGCGGTACCACAGATACGCAGTATTTT. The chain employs TRBV9 and TRBJ2-3; 7 bases map to TRBD2. Germline CDR1 is SGDLS and CDR2 is YYNGEE. The CDR3 covers 16 residues. The trim removed 0 bases at V and 2 bases at J, leaving 6 bases unmatched.

V gene TRBV9 combines with J gene TRBJ1-5, with D possibly being TRBD1 (5 bases). Germline loops: CDR1 SGDLS, CDR2 YYNGEE. The CDR3 runs 16 residues. V was pared by 0 bases and J by 4 bases, with 14 bases between. CDR3 protein: CASSVDTRVINQPQHF. In DNA form, the CDR3 reads TGTGCCAGCAGCGTAGATACCAGGGTTATTAATCAGCCCCAGCATTTT.

With regard to this clone: Within the sample, other DNA sequences also encode this same CDR3. The V gene is TRBV18, the J gene TRBJ2-1, with D perhaps TRBD1 (6 bases). The CDR3 runs 15 residues. Germline V gene sequence: CDR1 KGHSH, CDR2 LQKENI. V gave up 2 bases and J gave up 0 bases, with 8 bases separating them. CDR3 bases: TGTGCCAGCTCACCAGGCAGGGGCTCCTACAATGAGCAGTTCTTC. Its translation is CASSPGRGSYNEQFF.

The V call is TRBV13, the J call TRBJ2-3, with D perhaps given as TRBD1 or TRBD2 (5 bases each). The germline V gene encodes CDR1 PRHDT and CDR2 FYEKMQ (reference sequence). The V gene lost 5 bases and the J gene lost 2 bases, with 11 bases spanning the gap. This CDR3 has 14 amino acids. The CDR3 sequence: CASSRTGPTDTQYF. CDR3 nucleotide sequence: TGTGCCAGCAGCCGTACGGGGCCCACAGATACGCAGTATTTT.

The chain joins TRBV29-1 to TRBJ2-7, with D maybe TRBD2 (7 bases). The length of the CDR3 is 15 residues. Germline lookup yields CDR1 SQVTM and CDR2 ANQGSEA. Between the trimmed V and J ends, which lost 1 base and 3 bases, there was a span of 16 bases. CDR3 nucleotide sequence: TGCAGCGTTGAAGGCAGAGGGGGAGGGATCTACGAGCAGTACTTC. Translating it yields CSVEGRGGGIYEQYF.

This chain joins TRBV5-1 and TRBJ2-3, with 8 bases matching TRBD2. V shed 4 bases, J shed 1 base, and the junction held 5 bases outside the gene matches. Germline values: CDR1 SGHRS, CDR2 YFSETQ. The CDR3 sequence is 15 residues long. CDR3 residues: CASSRSAGGTDTQYF. The CDR3 region has the DNA TGCGCCAGCAGCCGGTCAGCGGGAGGCACAGATACGCAGTATTTT.

V usage is TRBV25-1 and J usage is TRBJ1-1, with D maybe TRBD1 (5 bases). V lost 4 bases and J 4 bases, leaving 13 bases between the germline ends. The V gene's germline CDR1 is MGHDK and CDR2 SYGVNS. The CDR3 extends over 14 amino acids. The CDR3, as DNA: TGTGCCAGCAGTGCCAGGGTTGGGGGCACTGAAGCTTTCTTT. As protein: CASSARVGGTEAFF.

The chain carries TRBV5-1 and TRBJ2-7; D call uncertain. The CDR3 covers 14 residues. CDR1 is SGHRS and CDR2 is YFSETQ in the germline V gene. V lost 5 bases and J lost 0, with 12 bases in between. The CDR3 reads CASRRILSSYEQYF. CDR3 coding DNA: TGCGCCAGCAGACGGATACTCAGCTCCTACGAGCAGTACTTC.

Only one count was recorded for this clone. In nucleotides, the CDR3 is TGTGCCAGTAGTGTTACAGGCCCCAGAGGCGAGCAGTACTTC. Translation gives CASSVTGPRGEQYF. The V gene is TRBV19, the J gene TRBJ2-7, with a weak D call TRBD1 (5 bases). Trimming took 5 bases from V and 6 from J, leaving 17 bases between them. The CDR3 sequence is 14 residues long. From germline, CDR1 is LNHDA and CDR2 SQIVND (reference sequence).

The rearrangement joins TRBV28 to TRBJ1-5, with 10 bases that match TRBD1. The J segment lost 0 bases and the V segment lost 8 bases, leaving 7 bases of the junction unmatched. The CDR3 has 16 residues. CDR1 and CDR2 from the germline V gene are MDHEN and SYDVKM. The CDR3 loop reads CASGPGQGGSNQPQHF. CDR3 DNA sequence: TGTGCCAGCGGCCCAGGACAGGGGGGTAGCAATCAGCCCCAGCATTTT.

V gene TRBV5-8 combines with J gene TRBJ1-4; the match to TRBD1 covers 8 bases. The CDR3 consists of 15 residues. From germline, CDR1 is SGHTS and CDR2 YDEGEE. The V and J ends lost 0 bases and 8 bases, in that order; junction bases with no gene match: 6. The CDR3 loop is CASSLGTGFDEKLFF. As DNA, the CDR3 is TGTGCCAGCAGCTTGGGGACAGGGTTTGACGAAAAACTGTTTTTT.

As to this clone: The same CDR3 arises from other DNA sequences in this sample as well. The chain is built from TRBV28 and TRBJ2-7; 7 bases map to TRBD1. This CDR3 contains 13 residues. Germline loops: CDR1 MDHEN, CDR2 SYDVKM. With V trimmed by 2 bases and J by 3 bases, 1 base remained unmatched. In nucleotides, the CDR3 is TGTGCCAGCAGTTTAACAGGGGTCTACGAGCAGTACTTC. As protein: CASSLTGVYEQYF.

The J gene is TRBJ2-7, the V gene TRBV28, with D possibly matching TRBD1 (6 bases). This CDR3 region has 16 residues. Germline V gene lookup returns CDR1 MDHEN and CDR2 SYDVKM. V was cut by 3 bases and J by 1 base, with 16 bases left in between. CDR3 in DNA: TGTGCCAGCAGTTTGGACCGGGACAACCCTTCCTACGAGCAGTACTTC. Translated, it gives CASSLDRDNPSYEQYF.

This clone was counted between two and nine times. The chain carries TRBV6-1 and TRBJ2-1; D might be TRBD1 or TRBD2, each matching 6 bases. The CDR3 length is 17 residues. In germline, CDR1 is MNHNS, CDR2 SASEGT. The V end lost 1 base, the J end lost 2 bases, and 15 bases lay between the germline ends. The DNA for the CDR3 is TGTGCCAGCAGTGAAGGGGGGGCGGGTTATACCTACAATGAGCAGTTCTTC. This gives the protein CASSEGGAGYTYNEQFF.

The genes are TRBV2 and TRBJ1-5; 7 nucleotides agree with TRBD1. Germline V gene lookup returns CDR1 SNHLY and CDR2 FYNNEI. The CDR3 spans 14 residues. The V gene end was trimmed by 7 bases and the J gene end by 1 base; junction bases not matched to a gene: 4. The CDR3 reads CASTPDRSNQPQHF. The CDR3 region has the DNA TGTGCCAGCACCCCGGACAGGAGCAATCAGCCCCAGCATTTT.

The count of this clone is one. The gene calls are TRBV6-1 and TRBJ1-5; 8 positions agree with TRBD1. Germline trimming cut 6 bases from V and 9 bases from J; bases unmatched to any gene: 1. This CDR3 is 11 amino acids long. In germline, CDR1 is MNHNS, CDR2 SASEGT. The CDR3: CASSDRGPQHF. As DNA, the CDR3 is TGTGCCAGCAGCGACAGGGGGCCCCAGCATTTT.

This clone was counted between two and nine times. The chain couples TRBV10-2 to TRBJ1-5; 12 nucleotides align to TRBD1. The CDR3 covers 16 residues. With 2 bases clipped from V and 7 bases from J, the junction kept 6 bases outside the gene matches. From germline, CDR1 is WSHSY and CDR2 SAAADI. CDR3 DNA: TGCGCCAGCAGTGAGATGGGACAGGGGGCCGGGCAGCCCCAGCATTTT. It codes for CASSEMGQGAGQPQHF.

The gene calls are TRBV14 and TRBJ2-1, with a possible D match to TRBD1 (6 bases). V lost 0 bases and J 3 bases, leaving 12 bases between the germline ends. This CDR3 region has 16 residues. Germline V gene lookup returns CDR1 SGHDN and CDR2 FVKESK. The CDR3 region has the DNA TGTGCCAGCAGCCAAGATCTTGGGACACACTACAATGAGCAGTTCTTC. Its protein product is CASSQDLGTHYNEQFF. Full variable domain (missing parts from reference TRBV14 and TRBJ2-1): EAGVTQFPSHSVIEKGQTVTLRCDPISGHDNLYWYRRVMGKEIKFLLHFVKESKQDESGMPNNRFLAERTGGTYSTLKVQPAELEDSGVYFCASSQDLGTHYNEQFFGPGTRLTVL.

The rearrangement joins TRBV28 to TRBJ1-1; D is perhaps TRBD1 (6 bases). The CDR3 runs 14 residues. The V gene's germline CDR1 is MDHEN and CDR2 SYDVKM. Deletions cut 6 bases from V and 1 base from J, with 12 bases between. CDR3 region: CASRVGTQNTEAFF. CDR3 coding DNA: TGTGCCAGCAGGGTTGGGACACAGAACACTGAAGCTTTCTTT. Full variable domain (outside the CDR3, taken from reference TRBV28 and TRBJ1-1): DVKVTQSSRYLVKRTGEKVFLECVQDMDHENMFWYRQDPGLGLRLIYFSYDVKMKEKGDIPEGYSVSREKKERFSLILESASTNQTSMYLCASRVGTQNTEAFFGQGTRLTVV.

The V gene is TRBV7-2, the J gene TRBJ1-1; the D is unclear. The CDR3 is 14 amino acids. The germline V and J ends were trimmed by 1 base and 5 bases, with 11 bases remaining between them. Germline V CDR1 and CDR2: SGHTA, FQGNSA. The CDR3, as DNA: TGTGCCAGCAGCTTAGTCGGGGTATTGACTGAAGCTTTCTTT. Its protein product is CASSLVGVLTEAFF.

The chain joins TRBV7-2 to TRBJ1-1; perhaps TRBD1 as D (6 bases). The CDR3 totals 14 residues. The germline V gene has CDR1 SGHTA and CDR2 FQGNSA. Trimming pared 1 base from V and 4 bases from J, leaving 10 bases between. The CDR3 nucleotides read TGTGCCAGCAGCTTAGAACGGGGGGCCACTGAAGCTTTCTTT. Encoded protein: CASSLERGATEAFF.

V gene TRBV29-1 combines with J gene TRBJ2-5; possibly TRBD2 for D (5 bases). The CDR3 is made up of 16 amino acids. CDR1 SQVTM and CDR2 ANQGSEA come from the germline V gene. Between the trimmed V and J ends, which lost 3 bases and 3 bases, there was a span of 20 bases. The CDR3 nucleotides are TGCAGCGTTGAGGCGATCCGGGGATTCCCAAAAGAGACCCAGTACTTC. Translation: CSVEAIRGFPKETQYF.

The chain carries TRBV28 and TRBJ2-7, with D hard to call. V was pared by 4 bases and J by 4 bases, with 8 bases between. CDR1 and CDR2 (germline): MDHEN, SYDVKM. There are 12 residues in the CDR3. DNA of the CDR3: TGTGCCAGCAGTTCCTGGTTGTACGAGCAGTACTTC. This gives the protein CASSSWLYEQYF. The full variable domain, in which reference TRBV28 and TRBJ2-7 provide the parts outside the CDR3, is DVKVTQSSRYLVKRTGEKVFLECVQDMDHENMFWYRQDPGLGLRLIYFSYDVKMKEKGDIPEGYSVSREKKERFSLILESASTNQTSMYLCASSSWLYEQYFGPGTRLTVT.

The chain has TRBV18 and TRBJ2-1; 16 bases align to TRBD2. The CDR3 runs to 16 residues. V shed 3 bases, J shed 8 bases, and the junction held 4 bases outside the gene matches. The V gene's germline CDR1 is KGHSH and CDR2 LQKENI. The chain's CDR3 is CASSPGLAGGPHEQFF. DNA of the CDR3: TGTGCCAGCTCACCGGGACTAGCGGGAGGGCCCCATGAGCAGTTCTTC.